The clone carrying this TCR beta chain occurred many times. This record belongs to a study of T-cell reconstitution after alpha-beta-depleted transplantation in children. Using unique molecular identifiers, the investigators prepared the TCRbeta library. TCRdb re-called the PCR reads through MiXCR, storing one row per CDR3 protein. Seen here are 230,000 or so distinct CDR3 sequences, approximately 9.9% observed once, and the top ten hold roughly 5.1%. CDR3 length: 15 amino acids. V was pared by 1 base and J by 0 bases, with 7 bases between. CDR1 is DFQATT and CDR2 is SNEGSKA in the germline V gene (reference sequence).

The rearrangement joins TRBV20-1 to TRBJ2-6; D tentatively fits TRBD1 or TRBD2 (5 bases each). The TCR comes from a human donor who donated a stem cell graft to a child with SCID. Sequences were derived from PBMCs from the stem cell graft donor, sampled from the stem cell graft. The CDR3 is CSARAGSSGANVLTF. In nucleotides, the CDR3 is TGCAGTGCTAGAGCAGGGAGCTCTGGGGCCAACGTCCTGACTTTC.